This T cell receptor (beta chain) was documented in a study of cytomegalovirus exposure and HLA in healthy donors. As for the study in general: An analysis done earlier identified about 120 million unique TCR beta sequences from 150 million to 200 million T cells. Study-wide points: Many donors shared some public TCRs, even though most TCR sequences were rare.

Concerning this clone: Its antigen is undetermined.

13 Jbeta primers and 60 Vbeta primers were used for the PCR. TCRdb's copy holds only in-frame clones and misses some; the assay was immunoSEQ multiplex PCR. The data show approximately 240,000 clones, approximately 82% seen once. CDR3 length: 15 amino acids. V was pared by 0 bases and J by 4 bases, with 7 bases between. Germline V gives CDR1 LGHNA, CDR2 YNFKEQ. The chain links TRBV4-2 to TRBJ1-6; D gene ambiguous. This clonotype originated in a woman in her thirties or forties in good health and CMV-seronegative. The sample consisted of PBMCs. CDR3 amino acids: CASSQDRTYNSPLHF. DNA for the CDR3: TGTGCCAGCAGCCAAGATCGAACATATAATTCACCCCTCCACTTT.